This T cell receptor beta chain was sequenced for a study of blood T cell repertoires in COVID-19. Sequencing was performed with immunoSEQ multiplex PCR; in TCRdb, only in-frame clones are kept and a portion is missing. The sample consists of roughly 190,000 clones, roughly 82% of them appearing once. The receptor was isolated from a woman aged 55-75 years with acute COVID-19. What was sequenced was PBMCs or T cells enriched from blood (not recorded which).

The CDR3 nucleotides are TGTGCCAGCAGCTCAGTACGTGCGAGGAGCCAGTACTTC. Translating it yields CASSSVRARSQYF. The rearrangement uses TRBV5-4 and TRBJ2-5; no firm D call. The CDR3 runs to 13 residues. Trimming took 3 bases from V and 10 from J, leaving 16 bases between them. The germline V gene encodes CDR1 SGHNT and CDR2 YYREEE (reference sequence).